A selection of T cell receptor beta chains follows, all from one sample in a study of shared clonotypes between healthy human individuals. Some clones are missing from TCRdb's copy, which holds only in-frame ones; the method was immunoSEQ multiplex PCR. The sample yields around 2,100,000 clones, around 96% seen once. Source material: naive CD8+ T cells sorted from blood. The receptors originated from a man aged 18 to 29 in good health. The CDR3 runs from the conserved cysteine through the conserved F or W. A D gene is named only where the DNA matches it firmly. A row's size may be missing; if present it is once, few, many or a size class.

v_gene	j_gene	d_gene	abundance	CDR3aa	CDR3nt
TRBV12-5	TRBJ2-2	NA	NA	CASGPDTGELFF	TGTGCTAGTGGCCCTGACACCGGGGAGCTGTTTTTT
TRBV9	TRBJ2-7	TRBD2	NA	CASSAGTSGTYEQYF	TGTGCCAGCAGCGCGGGGACTAGCGGCACCTACGAGCAGTACTTC
TRBV27	TRBJ2-1	NA	few	CASSLMRANEQFF	TGTGCCAGCAGTTTAATGAGGGCAAATGAGCAGTTCTTC
TRBV7-9	TRBJ1-2	NA	NA	CASSLALAGGYTF	TGTGCCAGCAGCTTAGCGCTGGCCGGGGGCTACACCTTC
TRBV13	TRBJ2-5	TRBD2	NA	CASSSNSGRERETQYF	TGTGCCAGCAGCTCGAATAGCGGGAGAGAGAGAGAGACCCAGTACTTC
TRBV28	TRBJ2-3	NA	NA	CASRPGGGPGTDTQYF	TGTGCCAGCAGGCCAGGGGGAGGGCCCGGAACAGATACGCAGTATTTT
TRBV4-1	TRBJ2-7	TRBD1	once	CASSQMRSGGYEQYF	TGCGCCAGCAGCCAGATGCGGTCAGGGGGATACGAGCAGTACTTC
TRBV7-2	TRBJ1-1	TRBD1	NA	CASSSRVGTGSEAFF	TGTGCCAGCAGCTCCCGTGTTGGGACAGGGTCTGAAGCTTTCTTT
TRBV4-3	TRBJ2-7	NA	once	CASSQGTIKEEGLYEQYF	TGCGCCAGCAGCCAAGGGACAATTAAAGAGGAGGGCCTCTACGAGCAGTACTTC
TRBV11-2	TRBJ2-7	NA	NA	CASRIGDLTYEQYF	TGTGCCAGCAGAATAGGGGACTTAACCTACGAGCAGTACTTC
TRBV6-1	TRBJ1-2	NA	once	CASSENPTNYGYTF	TGTGCCAGCAGTGAGAACCCGACTAACTATGGCTACACCTTC
TRBV18	TRBJ1-1	NA	few	CASSPSGSTSYTEAFF	TGTGCCAGCTCACCCTCAGGGTCCACCTCGTACACTGAAGCTTTCTTT
TRBV9	TRBJ2-3	NA	NA	CASSVDPSAGDTQYF	TGTGCCAGCAGCGTAGATCCTAGCGCCGGAGATACGCAGTATTTT
TRBV6-6	TRBJ2-1	NA	NA	CASTGVQVINEQFF	TGTGCCAGCACCGGGGTCCAAGTGATCAATGAGCAGTTCTTC
TRBV11-2	TRBJ2-3	NA	NA	CASSLLFTDTQYF	TGTGCCAGCAGCTTACTCTTCACAGATACGCAGTATTTT
TRBV6-1	TRBJ1-2	TRBD1	NA	CASRKGTGSGYTF	TGTGCCAGCAGAAAAGGGACAGGGAGCGGCTACACCTTC
TRBV4-2	TRBJ2-5	TRBD2	once	CASSQEAGTSQETQYF	TGTGCCAGCAGCCAAGAGGCGGGGACTAGCCAAGAGACCCAGTACTTC
TRBV5-4	TRBJ1-1	NA	NA	CASSLEVLGTEAFF	TGTGCCAGCAGCTTGGAAGTCTTGGGCACTGAAGCTTTCTTT
TRBV28	TRBJ2-5	TRBD2	NA	CASSHLAGAPGETQYF	TGTGCCAGCAGCCACCTAGCGGGGGCTCCGGGTGAGACCCAGTACTTC
TRBV30	TRBJ2-3	TRBD2	NA	CACGGILDTQYF	TGTGCCTGCGGGGGGATACTAGATACGCAGTATTTT
TRBV7-6	TRBJ2-7	TRBD1	NA	CASSLTGKSYEQYF	TGTGCCAGCAGCTTGACAGGGAAGTCCTACGAGCAGTACTTC
TRBV5-4	TRBJ1-1	TRBD1	NA	CASSWTGATEAFF	TGTGCCAGCAGCTGGACAGGGGCCACTGAAGCTTTCTTT
TRBV5-1	TRBJ2-7	TRBD1	NA	CASSMPTTGDHEQYF	TGCGCCAGCAGCATGCCGACGACAGGGGATCACGAGCAGTACTTC
TRBV11-2	TRBJ1-2	NA	NA	CASSLVVTDNYGYTF	TGTGCCAGCAGCTTAGTTGTAACGGACAACTATGGCTACACCTTC
TRBV7-9	TRBJ1-2	NA	NA	CASSAGASVMGYGYTF	TGTGCCAGCAGCGCCGGGGCCAGCGTTATGGGCTATGGCTACACCTTC
TRBV6-6	TRBJ2-2	NA	NA	CASSYSIPPRVFF	TGTGCCAGCAGTTACTCGATCCCCCCAAGAGTGTTTTTT
TRBV27	TRBJ2-6	TRBD2	NA	CASSPGGPGANVLTF	TGTGCCAGCAGTCCGGGGGGGCCTGGGGCCAACGTCCTGACTTTC
TRBV2	TRBJ2-1	TRBD2	NA	CASSASEEAGERFHEQFF	TGTGCCAGCAGCGCCTCAGAGGAAGCGGGAGAACGGTTCCATGAGCAGTTCTTC
TRBV5-1	TRBJ1-1	NA	NA	CASSRRANTEAFF	TGCGCCAGCAGCCGCAGGGCTAACACTGAAGCTTTCTTT
TRBV27	TRBJ1-2	NA	NA	CASSSGGLNYGYTF	TGTGCCAGCAGTTCCGGGGGCCTGAACTATGGCTACACCTTC
TRBV29-1	TRBJ1-1	NA	NA	CSVAQGKNTEAFF	TGCAGCGTAGCACAGGGAAAGAACACTGAAGCTTTCTTT
TRBV4-1	TRBJ2-3	TRBD2	NA	CASSLAGGVTDTQYF	TGCGCCAGCAGCCTAGCGGGGGGGGTCACAGATACGCAGTATTTT
TRBV2	TRBJ2-3	NA	NA	CASSRDTPIASTDTQYF	TGTGCCAGCAGTCGCGACACTCCAATTGCGAGCACAGATACGCAGTATTTT
TRBV30	TRBJ1-2	NA	NA	CAWIETANYGYTF	TGTGCCTGGATCGAGACTGCTAACTATGGCTACACCTTC
TRBV7-2	TRBJ2-5	NA	NA	CASSLVWGSETQYF	TGTGCCAGCAGCTTAGTCTGGGGGAGTGAGACCCAGTACTTC
TRBV28	TRBJ2-5	TRBD1	NA	CASHRTGSQETQYF	TGTGCCAGCCATAGGACAGGATCGCAAGAGACCCAGTACTTC
TRBV14	TRBJ1-6	TRBD1	NA	CASSLGQGSPLHF	TGTGCCAGCAGCCTTGGACAGGGCTCACCCCTCCACTTT
TRBV4-3	TRBJ1-1	NA	NA	CASSRLTDDGNTEAFF	TGCGCCAGCAGCCGCTTAACAGACGACGGAAACACTGAAGCTTTCTTT
TRBV28	TRBJ2-5	TRBD1	NA	CASTSDRGVQETQYF	TGTGCCAGCACCTCGGACAGGGGAGTCCAAGAGACCCAGTACTTC
TRBV7-9	TRBJ2-3	NA	once	CASSFPDEGGFTDTQYF	TGTGCCAGCAGCTTCCCCGATGAGGGAGGATTCACAGATACGCAGTATTTT
TRBV9	TRBJ2-7	TRBD2	NA	CASSERDLWVYEQYF	TGTGCCAGCAGCGAGCGGGATCTTTGGGTCTACGAGCAGTACTTC
TRBV7-3	TRBJ1-1	NA	once	CASSLSPDTEAFF	TGTGCCAGCAGCTTAAGCCCCGACACTGAAGCTTTCTTT
TRBV2	TRBJ1-6	NA	NA	CASSAAPYNSPLHF	TGTGCCAGCAGTGCAGCCCCATATAATTCACCCCTCCACTTT
TRBV2	TRBJ2-7	NA	NA	CASREAPGLTSYEQYF	TGTGCCAGCAGGGAAGCCCCGGGACTTACCTCCTACGAGCAGTACTTC
TRBV7-9	TRBJ2-7	TRBD2	NA	CASSSPGGYEQYF	TGTGCCAGCAGCTCCCCGGGGGGGTACGAGCAGTACTTC
TRBV5-6	TRBJ2-6	NA	NA	CASSLGQASSGANVLTF	TGTGCCAGCAGCTTGGGACAGGCTTCGTCTGGGGCCAACGTCCTGACTTTC
TRBV29-1	TRBJ2-7	NA	few	CSVEDTYEQYF	TGCAGCGTTGAAGACACCTACGAGCAGTACTTC
TRBV29-1	TRBJ1-4	TRBD1	NA	CSVGMTGGPNEKLFF	TGCAGCGTTGGGATGACAGGGGGTCCTAATGAAAAACTGTTTTTT
TRBV7-9	TRBJ2-5	TRBD2	NA	CASSSGAGVLETQYF	TGTGCCAGCAGCTCTGGAGCGGGAGTGTTGGAGACCCAGTACTTC
TRBV12-5	TRBJ1-2	TRBD1	NA	CASGLVTGGGGYTF	TGTGCTAGTGGTTTGGTGACAGGGGGCGGTGGCTACACCTTC
TRBV2	TRBJ2-7	TRBD2	NA	CASRTPGGGNYEQYF	TGTGCCAGCAGGACCCCGGGAGGAGGAAATTACGAGCAGTACTTC
TRBV4-1	TRBJ1-5	NA	NA	CASSLLPDSNQPQHF	TGCGCCAGCAGCCTACTCCCGGATAGCAATCAGCCCCAGCATTTT
TRBV7-6	TRBJ1-1	NA	NA	CASSLAGNTEAFF	TGTGCCAGCAGCCTAGCAGGGAACACTGAAGCTTTCTTT
TRBV6-5	TRBJ2-3	NA	NA	CASSSGDTQYF	TGTGCCAGCAGTTCGGGGGATACGCAGTATTTT
TRBV6-1	TRBJ1-1	NA	NA	CALEIANTEAFF	TGTGCCCTCGAGATCGCGAACACTGAAGCTTTCTTT
TRBV10-3	TRBJ2-2	NA	NA	CAISEFYDGGNTGELFF	TGTGCCATCAGTGAGTTTTATGACGGCGGGAACACCGGGGAGCTGTTTTTT
TRBV28	TRBJ2-7	TRBD1	NA	CASSFTGGAYEQYF	TGTGCCAGCAGTTTCACAGGGGGCGCCTACGAGCAGTACTTC
TRBV7-8	TRBJ2-7	NA	NA	CASSLALAKYEQYF	TGTGCCAGCAGCTTGGCACTAGCCAAATACGAGCAGTACTTC
TRBV7-2	TRBJ2-2	NA	NA	CASSWGTGELFF	TGTGCCAGCAGCTGGGGCACCGGGGAGCTGTTTTTT